The 29 T cell receptor beta chains below were found in one sample sequenced in a study of regulatory T cells in long-lasting Graves disease. Assembly of TCR beta libraries relied on iRepertoire HTBI primers together with Arm-PCR of CDR3 regions. MiXCR, applied by TCRdb to the multiplex PCR reads, yields one record per CDR3 protein. The sample holds approximately 400,000 distinct CDR3 sequences, 10% to 15% seen once. The time point was: newly diagnosed GD, antithyroid drugs for less than 3 months. RNA from PBMCs was the source of the TCR library. This sample was also put to use in a study of T cells in Graves' hyperthyroidism and ophthalmopathy.

Material: peripheral blood mononuclear cells (PBMCs), obtained at new diagnosis, from a patient treated with antithyroid drugs. The receptors here all came from a woman aged 18 to 35 with Graves disease.

This clonotype came up many times. The V call is TRBV20-1, the J call TRBJ2-5, with D possibly being TRBD2 (7 bases). V lost 5 bases, J lost 5 bases, and 15 bases lay in between. The CDR3 consists of 13 residues. Looked up from germline, CDR1 is DFQATT and CDR2 is SNEGSKA (reference sequence). CDR3 sequence: CSAPKGGGETQYF. Here the CDR3 DNA reads TGCAGTGCTCCCAAAGGGGGGGGGGAGACCCAGTACTTC.

This clonotype was picked up many times. The gene calls are TRBV28 and TRBJ2-1; D unresolved. The CDR3 runs to 17 residues. The germline CDR1 and CDR2 sequences are MDHEN and SYDVKM. Trimming took 3 bases from V and 8 from J, leaving 23 bases between them. DNA for the CDR3: TGTGCCAGCAGTTTTCTTGGCGGCGGCATCCTAGGCGATGAGCAGTTCTTC. As protein: CASSFLGGGILGDEQFF.

Only a few counts were recorded for this clonotype. This chain joins TRBV5-6 and TRBJ1-2; TRBD1 aligns across 9 bases. There are 16 residues in the CDR3. CDR1 is SGHDT and CDR2 is YYEEEE in the germline V gene. The V and J ends lost 3 bases and 7 bases, in that order; junction bases with no gene match: 13. The CDR3 here is CASSSPGQGLIPGYTF. The CDR3 DNA reads as TGTGCCAGCAGCTCACCGGGACAGGGTTTGATTCCTGGCTACACCTTC.

This clonotype has at least ten counts. This rearrangement joins TRBV6-2 or TRBV6-3 to TRBJ2-3, with D hard to call. The CDR3 covers 14 residues. Trimming cost V 0 bases and J 2 bases, with 6 bases left between them. Germline loops: CDR1 MNHEY, CDR2 SVGEGT. The CDR3 coding sequence is TGTGCCAGCAGTTACTCGTCCTTCACAGATACGCAGTATTTT. Protein sequence: CASSYSSFTDTQYF.

This clonotype was detected many times. The chain joins TRBV20-1 to TRBJ1-2; D gene ambiguous. V shed 5 bases and J shed 12 bases, with 16 bases lying between them. This CDR3 has 11 residues. The V gene's germline CDR1 is DFQATT and CDR2 SNEGSKA (reference sequence). In nucleotides, the CDR3 is TGCAGTGCTCCAGCAGGCCCCGACCACACCTTC. This codes for CSAPAGPDHTF.

In this sample, this clonotype turned up many times. The V call is TRBV6-1, the J call TRBJ1-1, with 8 nucleotides matching TRBD1. Germline CDR1 reads MNHNS; CDR2 reads SASEGT. Losses at the gene ends were 8 bases for V and 1 base for J; bases not matched to a gene: 12. This CDR3 spans 16 amino acids. CDR3: CASGRTGGIQNTEAFF. The CDR3 DNA reads TGTGCCAGCGGTCGAACAGGGGGAATCCAGAACACTGAAGCTTTCTTT.

This clonotype appeared a few times. The chain is built from TRBV7-2 and TRBJ1-2; 7 bases fit TRBD1. This CDR3 has 15 residues. V lost 5 bases and J lost 6; bases outside the gene matches: 12. The germline V gene has CDR1 SGHTA and CDR2 FQGNSA. CDR3 sequence reads: CASSIYTTGQNGYTF. CDR3 nucleotide sequence: TGTGCCAGCAGCATCTATACGACAGGGCAGAATGGCTACACCTTC. Full variable domain (outside the CDR3, taken from reference TRBV7-2 and TRBJ1-2): GAGVSQSPSNKVTEKGKDVELRCDPISGHTALYWYRQSLGQGLEFLIYFQGNSAPDKSGLPSDRFSAERTGGSVSTLTIQRTQQEDSAVYLCASSIYTTGQNGYTFGSGTRLTVV.

This clonotype has ten or more counts. This chain links TRBV27 with TRBJ2-5, with no clear D. This CDR3 is built from 14 residues. V was trimmed by 6 bases and J by 0 bases, leaving 11 bases between them. The V gene's germline CDR1 is MNHEY and CDR2 SMNVEV (reference sequence). The chain's CDR3 is CASSPTSYQETQYF. The CDR3 bases are TGTGCCAGCAGCCCCACCTCGTACCAAGAGACCCAGTACTTC.

In its sample, this clonotype was seen many times. The gene calls are TRBV9 and TRBJ1-1; D unclear. Germline CDR1 is SGDLS and CDR2 is YYNGEE. The CDR3 runs 14 residues. Deletions cut 0 bases from V and 3 bases from J, with 9 bases between. The CDR3 region is CASSVDWSDTEAFF. CDR3 nucleotide sequence: TGTGCCAGCAGCGTAGATTGGTCCGACACTGAAGCTTTCTTT. Complete variable domain (other parts from reference TRBV9 and TRBJ1-1): DSGVTQTPKHLITATGQRVTLRCSPRSGDLSVYWYQQSLDQGLQFLIQYYNGEERAKGNILERFSAQQFPDLHSELNLSSLELGDSALYFCASSVDWSDTEAFFGQGTRLTVV.

This clonotype was seen only a few times. The J gene is TRBJ2-7, the V gene TRBV13; 9 bases are shared with TRBD1. This CDR3 region has 14 residues. Germline V gene data show CDR1 as PRHDT and CDR2 as FYEKMQ (reference sequence). The V gene end was trimmed by 2 bases and the J gene end by 6 bases; junction bases not matched to a gene: 5. CDR3 DNA: TGTGCCAGCAGCTTAACACAGGGGGCACGCGAGCAGTACTTC. Translating gives CASSLTQGAREQYF.

Many counts were recorded for this clonotype. The chain links TRBV6-5 to TRBJ1-5, with a possible D match to TRBD1 (5 bases). The CDR3 spans 17 residues. CDR1 is MNHEY and CDR2 is SVGAGI in the germline V gene. V lost 2 bases and J lost 4, with 18 bases in between. CDR3 nucleotides: TGTGCCAGCAGTTACGACCGACAGCCATCGTATAATCAGCCCCAGCATTTT. Translated, it gives CASSYDRQPSYNQPQHF.

This clonotype has more than one count but fewer than ten. The gene calls are TRBV14 and TRBJ1-1, with D unresolved. Germline CDR1 is SGHDN and CDR2 is FVKESK. V gave up 8 bases and J gave up 4 bases, with 8 bases separating them. The CDR3 totals 11 residues. The chain's CDR3 is CASSKGTEAFF. The CDR3 nucleotides are TGTGCCAGCTCGAAGGGCACTGAAGCTTTCTTT.

This clonotype was counted ten times or more. The V and J genes are TRBV7-2 and TRBJ2-1; no definite D call. V was pared by 4 bases and J by 8 bases, with 9 bases between. The germline CDR1 and CDR2 sequences are SGHTA and FQGNSA. This CDR3 has 12 amino acids. The CDR3 sequence is CASSWDNDEQFF. CDR3 DNA: TGTGCCAGCAGCTGGGATAATGATGAGCAGTTCTTC.

This clonotype was recorded at least ten times. The chain uses TRBV20-1 and TRBJ2-1; D perhaps matches TRBD2 (6 bases). V lost 1 base and J lost 12, with 16 bases in between. The CDR3 loop spans 13 amino acids. Germline CDR1 reads DFQATT; CDR2 reads SNEGSKA (reference sequence). The CDR3 spells CSARARPRDLQFF. In DNA, the CDR3 is TGCAGTGCTAGAGCACGACCCCGGGACTTGCAGTTCTTC.

This clonotype showed up many times. The genes are TRBV3-1 and TRBJ2-3; TRBD2 is a possible D gene (6 bases). V lost 3 bases and J 4 bases, leaving 17 bases between the germline ends. The CDR3 totals 16 residues. Per germline, CDR1 LGHDT and CDR2 YNNKEL (reference sequence). The CDR3, as DNA: TGTGCCAGCAGCCACCTTGTGGGGGGTGGCGCAGATACGCAGTATTTT. Its translation is CASSHLVGGGADTQYF.

The chain joins TRBV7-2 to TRBJ2-1; weak D call: TRBD1 (6 bases). Trimming shortened V by 3 bases and J by 2 bases, and 11 bases separated the two germline ends. The germline gives CDR1 SGHTA, CDR2 FQGNSA. The CDR3 runs 15 residues. This CDR3 reads CASSFRGPTYNEQFF. The DNA of the CDR3 is TGTGCCAGCAGCTTCAGGGGCCCAACCTACAATGAGCAGTTCTTC.

The CDR3 region has the DNA TGTGCCAGCAGCTTAAGGCCTCTAAGGATTCGGGAGACCCAGTACTTC. Its translation is CASSLRPLRIRETQYF. This chain joins TRBV7-2 and TRBJ2-5; D remains unclear. The V end lost 2 bases, the J end lost 5 bases, and 18 bases lay between the germline ends. Germline CDR1 is SGHTA and CDR2 is FQGNSA. This CDR3 has 16 residues.

This clonotype was seen ten or more times. The rearrangement links TRBV20-1 to TRBJ2-2, with D perhaps assigned TRBD1 or TRBD2 (5 bases each). The V gene's germline CDR1 is DFQATT and CDR2 SNEGSKA (reference sequence). The V gene lost 2 bases and the J gene lost 7 bases, with 14 bases spanning the gap. The CDR3 contains 14 residues. As DNA, the CDR3 is TGCAGTGCTAGAAGAGGGGCCACAGACGGGGAGCTGTTTTTT. It specifies CSARRGATDGELFF.

In this sample, this clonotype turned up many times. The V call is TRBV28, the J call TRBJ2-1; either TRBD1 or TRBD2 may supply D (5 bases each). Germline V gene sequence: CDR1 MDHEN, CDR2 SYDVKM. Trimming removed 3 bases from V and 8 bases from J, with 32 bases in between. The CDR3 length is 20 residues. CDR3 bases: TGTGCCAGCAGTTTCATAACGTTCGGGACCCTAAGTGAAAATGGGGATGAGCAGTTCTTC. It yields the protein CASSFITFGTLSENGDEQFF.

As regards this clonotype: Mismatch with germline at one junction end may stem from a read error. The V and J genes are TRBV6-5 and TRBJ2-3; D call uncertain. The CDR3 contains 15 residues. Germline CDR1 MNHEY, CDR2 SVGAGI. CDR3: CASRYSGLNLDTQYF. The CDR3 nucleotides read TGTGCCAGCAGATACTCGGGTCTTAACTTGGATACGCAGTATTTT.

J is TRBJ2-7 and V is TRBV28, with 10 bases fitting TRBD1. CDR1 and CDR2 (germline): MDHEN, SYDVKM. The V gene end was trimmed by 5 bases and the J gene end by 7 bases; junction bases not matched to a gene: 8. The CDR3 covers 14 residues. The CDR3 DNA reads as TGTGCCAGCAGTCCCGGGACAGGGGCCCTAGAGCAGTACTTC. It is translated as CASSPGTGALEQYF.

Details on this clonotype: A much larger clone differs from this one at a single base, so this may be a read error. This chain connects TRBV11-2 to TRBJ2-5; D call uncertain. This CDR3 has 12 residues. Trimming stripped 1 base from V and 7 bases from J, with 7 bases between. Germline CDR1 is SGHAT and CDR2 is FQNNGV. The CDR3 sequence: CASSLVVGTQYF. Here the CDR3 DNA reads TGTGCCAGCAGCTTAGTAGTGGGGACCCAGTACTTC. The entire variable domain, with the rest obtained from reference TRBV11-2 and TRBJ2-5, is as follows: EAGVAQSPRYKIIEKRQSVAFWCNPISGHATLYWYQQILGQGPKLLIQFQNNGVVDDSQLPKDRFSAERLKGVDSTLKIQPAKLEDSAVYLCASSLVVGTQYFGPGTRLLVL.

This clonotype has ten or more counts. The genes are TRBV12-3 or TRBV12-4 and TRBJ1-3; D is perhaps TRBD1 (5 bases). The CDR3 runs 13 residues. CDR3 residues: CGAGRGTGNTIYF. The CDR3 coding sequence is TGTGGGGCAGGGAGGGGTACTGGAAACACCATATATTTT.

This clonotype was seen repeatedly, ten times or more. The chain uses TRBV3-1 and TRBJ2-1; no definite D call. Germline-derived CDR1 and CDR2 are LGHDT and YNNKEL (reference sequence). CDR3 length equals 19 residues. Trimming cost V 0 bases and J 2 bases, with 20 bases left between them. The CDR3 is CASSQDGIGGAKTYNEQFF. CDR3 nucleotides: TGTGCCAGCAGCCAAGATGGGATAGGCGGCGCCAAGACCTACAATGAGCAGTTCTTC.

V is TRBV19 and J is TRBJ1-1; the match to TRBD1 covers 9 bases. The germline gives CDR1 LNHDA, CDR2 SQIVND (reference sequence). Unmatched junction bases numbered 12, after V lost 9 bases and J lost 7 bases. There are 14 residues in the CDR3. The CDR3 coding sequence is TGTGCCAGCACAAGTACAGGGGGCGGAGGTGAAGCTTTCTTT. Translated: CASTSTGGGGEAFF.

Ten or more counts support this clonotype. This chain connects TRBV5-1 to TRBJ2-3; D not resolved. Germline V gene lookup returns CDR1 SGHRS and CDR2 YFSETQ. V lost 5 bases and J lost 0, with 10 bases in between. This CDR3 is 14 amino acids long. The CDR3 sequence: CASRTLESTDTQYF. CDR3 DNA sequence: TGCGCCAGCAGGACCCTTGAGAGCACAGATACGCAGTATTTT.

This clonotype has a handful of counts. The chain recombines TRBV7-2 with TRBJ2-1; possibly TRBD1 for D (6 bases). Trimming cost V 2 bases and J 7 bases, with 12 bases left between them. The CDR3 covers 14 residues. Germline V gives CDR1 SGHTA, CDR2 FQGNSA. This CDR3 is CASSLRRQGNEQFF. The CDR3 nucleotides read TGTGCCAGCAGCTTAAGAAGGCAGGGGAATGAGCAGTTCTTC.

The J gene is TRBJ1-1, the V gene TRBV7-9; unclear D gene. The V end lost 1 base, the J end lost 0 bases, and 15 bases lay between the germline ends. The CDR3 consists of 17 residues. Germline V gene data show CDR1 as SEHNR and CDR2 as FQNEAQ (reference sequence). As DNA, the CDR3 is TGTGCCAGCAGCTTAGATTCGGGCAGGCGTATGAACACTGAAGCTTTCTTT. Translated: CASSLDSGRRMNTEAFF.

This clonotype was seen at least ten times. V gene TRBV24-1 combines with J gene TRBJ2-1; TRBD2 aligns across 8 bases. The CDR3 is made up of 13 amino acids. The ends lost 6 bases at V and 4 bases at J; junction bases unmatched: 1. The germline gives CDR1 KGHDR, CDR2 SFDVKD. The CDR3 DNA is TGTGCCACCAGTCCTAGCGGGTACAATGAGCAGTTCTTC. This sequence encodes CATSPSGYNEQFF.